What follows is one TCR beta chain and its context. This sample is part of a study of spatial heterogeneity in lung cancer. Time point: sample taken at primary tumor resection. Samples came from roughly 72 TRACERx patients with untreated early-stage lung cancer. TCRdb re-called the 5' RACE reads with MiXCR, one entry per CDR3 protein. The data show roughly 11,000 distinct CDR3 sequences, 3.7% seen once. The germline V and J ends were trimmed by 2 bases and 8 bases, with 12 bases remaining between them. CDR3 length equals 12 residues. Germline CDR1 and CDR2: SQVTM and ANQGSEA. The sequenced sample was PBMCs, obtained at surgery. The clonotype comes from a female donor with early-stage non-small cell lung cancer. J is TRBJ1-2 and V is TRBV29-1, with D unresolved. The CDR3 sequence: CSVEKSPGGYTF. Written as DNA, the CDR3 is TGCAGCGTTGAAAAATCCCCGGGAGGCTACACCTTC. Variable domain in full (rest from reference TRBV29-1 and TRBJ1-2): SAVISQKPSRDICQRGTSLTIQCQVDSQVTMMFWYRQQPGQSLTLIATANQGSEATYESGFVIDKFPISRPNLTFSTLTVSNMSPEDSSIYLCSVEKSPGGYTFGSGTRLTVV.